This T cell receptor (beta chain) was documented in a study of blood T cell repertoires in COVID-19. Authors' analysis steps: It was from reference gene primer amplification that nucleated cell counts were estimated. The table came from immunoSEQ multiplex PCR; TCRdb's copy has only in-frame clones and leaves some out. V, J and clone size derive from that table, while D and trimming were established from the DNA sequence. The sample lists more than 100,000 clones; over 80% were seen once. In germline, CDR1 is SEHNR, CDR2 FQNEAQ (reference sequence). The V and J ends lost 1 base and 4 bases respectively, with 17 bases between them. There are 16 residues in the CDR3.

V gene TRBV7-9 combines with J gene TRBJ2-7; TRBD1 might be the D (5 bases). The receptor comes from a man aged 50 or older with active COVID-19. The specimen was peripheral blood. The CDR3 nucleotides are TGTGCCAGCAGCTTAGGACGACAGTCAGCAGGATACGAGCAGTACTTC. Its translation is CASSLGRQSAGYEQYF.